The rows below give T cell receptor beta chains drawn from one sample of a study of blood T cells in healthy people across ages. TCRdb reanalysed the 5' RACE reads using MiXCR and keeps one entry per CDR3 protein. In the table there are around 780,000 distinct CDR3 sequences, around 24% of which are singletons. These data also formed part of another study, on T cells of mothers and their children.

The sequencing sample was made of blood. Every receptor here comes from a boy between 10 and 17 years old in good health. CDR3s include the opening cysteine and the closing phenylalanine or tryptophan. A D gene is named only where the DNA matches it firmly. Size values are once, few and many counts, or a class for expanded clones, and some rows have none.

D: TRBD1
size: .
length: 15
V: TRBV12-3/TRBV12-4
J: TRBJ1-5
CDR3: CASSFSDRNFNPQHF
DNA: TGTGCCAGCAGTTTCTCGGACAGGAATTTCAACCCCCAGCATTTT

D: TRBD2
size: few
length: 18
V: TRBV11-2
J: TRBJ2-1
CDR3: CASSLDRLAGGPYNEQFF
DNA: TGTGCCAGCAGCTTAGATCGACTAGCGGGGGGCCCTTACAATGAGCAGTTCTTC

D: .
size: .
length: 13
V: TRBV7-2
J: TRBJ2-1
CDR3: CVSSLGGYNEQFF
DNA: TGTGTCAGCAGCTTAGGGGGGTACAATGAGCAGTTCTTC

D: .
size: .
length: 16
V: TRBV5-1
J: TRBJ2-3
CDR3: CASSGVRGRPTDTQYF
DNA: TGCGCCAGCAGCGGAGTAAGGGGCAGACCCACAGATACGCAGTATTTT

D: .
size: .
length: 18
V: TRBV12-3/TRBV12-4
J: TRBJ2-1
CDR3: CASSFQIYQAGEQDEQFF
DNA: TGTGCCAGCAGTTTTCAAATATACCAGGCAGGGGAGCAGGATGAGCAGTTCTTC

D: .
size: .
length: 15
V: TRBV3-1
J: TRBJ2-5
CDR3: CASSPALRGAETQYF
DNA: TGTGCCAGCAGCCCTGCCTTGCGAGGGGCGGAGACCCAGTACTTC

D: .
size: .
length: 15
V: TRBV15
J: TRBJ2-5
CDR3: CATSRDMGGAREQYF
DNA: TGTGCCACCAGCAGAGATATGGGGGGCGCGAGGGAGCAGTACTTC

D: .
size: few
length: 18
V: TRBV19
J: TRBJ1-5
CDR3: CASSLRDPGGGPHQPQHF
DNA: TGTGCCAGTAGTCTCCGGGACCCCGGAGGAGGTCCTCATCAGCCCCAGCATTTT

D: TRBD1
size: few
length: 13
V: TRBV6-5
J: TRBJ2-1
CDR3: CASGRQGNNEQFF
DNA: TGTGCCAGCGGGCGACAGGGTAACAATGAGCAGTTCTTC

D: .
size: few
length: 14
V: TRBV15
J: TRBJ2-5
CDR3: CATSRDLGGLEQYF
DNA: TGTGCCACCAGCAGAGATTTAGGCGGGCTGGAGCAGTACTTC

D: .
size: few
length: 16
V: TRBV11-2
J: TRBJ2-1
CDR3: CASSISSGVFYNEQFF
DNA: TGTGCCAGCAGCATTAGTTCAGGGGTGTTCTACAATGAGCAGTTCTTC

D: .
size: few
length: 15
V: TRBV20-1
J: TRBJ2-3
CDR3: CSARDPLGPKDTQYF
DNA: TGCAGTGCTAGAGATCCATTGGGGCCCAAGGATACGCAGTATTTT

D: .
size: .
length: 16
V: TRBV2
J: TRBJ2-3
CDR3: CASSEGVHSDTDTQYF
DNA: TGTGCCAGCAGTGAAGGGGTCCACTCTGACACAGATACGCAGTATTTT

D: .
size: .
length: 15
V: TRBV24-1
J: TRBJ2-2
CDR3: CATSGSAGATGELFF
DNA: TGTGCCACCAGTGGCTCCGCCGGGGCCACCGGGGAGCTGTTTTTT

D: .
size: few
length: 11
V: TRBV20-1
J: TRBJ2-1
CDR3: CSAPGPREQFF
DNA: TGCAGTGCTCCCGGTCCCCGGGAGCAGTTCTTC

D: .
size: .
length: 15
V: TRBV5-1
J: TRBJ2-1
CDR3: CASSSLGSDANEQFF
DNA: TGCGCCAGCAGCTCACTAGGTTCGGACGCAAATGAGCAGTTCTTC

D: TRBD2
size: .
length: 18
V: TRBV3-1
J: TRBJ2-5
CDR3: CASSLTLPAGGLQETQYF
DNA: TGTGCCAGCAGTCTGACTCTTCCCGCGGGGGGGTTACAAGAGACCCAGTACTTC

D: .
size: .
length: 13
V: TRBV2
J: TRBJ2-1
CDR3: CASSMDSYNEQFF
DNA: TGTGCCAGCAGCATGGACAGTTACAATGAGCAGTTCTTC

D: .
size: few
length: 13
V: TRBV28
J: TRBJ2-7
CDR3: CASTKIGGYEQYF
DNA: TGTGCCAGCACCAAAATTGGCGGCTACGAGCAGTACTTC

D: .
size: .
length: 14
V: TRBV29-1
J: TRBJ1-1
CDR3: CSGRLSDWDTEAFF
DNA: TGCAGCGGCCGGCTATCGGACTGGGACACTGAAGCTTTCTTT

D: .
size: .
length: 13
V: TRBV20-1
J: TRBJ1-4
CDR3: CSARVWGKEKLFF
DNA: TGCAGTGCTAGAGTTTGGGGAAAGGAAAAACTGTTTTTT

D: .
size: .
length: 11
V: TRBV30
J: TRBJ2-7
CDR3: CAWSLSYEQYF
DNA: TGTGCCTGGAGTCTATCCTACGAGCAGTACTTC

D: TRBD2
size: few
length: 17
V: TRBV11-2
J: TRBJ2-2
CDR3: CASSPRDSGWNTGELFF
DNA: TGTGCCAGCAGCCCGAGAGATAGCGGGTGGAACACCGGGGAGCTGTTTTTT

D: TRBD2
size: few
length: 15
V: TRBV7-2
J: TRBJ2-3
CDR3: CASPTSSGSTDTQYF
DNA: TGTGCCAGCCCAACGTCTAGCGGGTCCACAGATACGCAGTATTTT

D: .
size: .
length: 12
V: TRBV10-3
J: TRBJ2-7
CDR3: CAISESNDEQYF
DNA: TGTGCCATCAGTGAGTCGAACGACGAGCAGTACTTC

D: TRBD2
size: few
length: 15
V: TRBV2
J: TRBJ2-3
CDR3: CASRASLAATDTQYF
DNA: TGTGCCAGCAGAGCCAGTCTAGCGGCCACGGATACGCAGTATTTT

D: .
size: .
length: 15
V: TRBV25-1
J: TRBJ2-5
CDR3: CASSDPGTGEETQYF
DNA: TGTGCCAGCAGTGATCCCGGGACGGGGGAAGAGACCCAGTACTTC

D: .
size: few
length: 14
V: TRBV12-3/TRBV12-4
J: TRBJ2-1
CDR3: CASTLGDPIGEQFF
DNA: TGTGCCAGCACCCTCGGGGACCCAATCGGTGAGCAGTTCTTC

D: .
size: .
length: 12
V: TRBV30
J: TRBJ2-1
CDR3: CARTWGYNEQFF
DNA: TGTGCCCGTACCTGGGGGTACAATGAGCAGTTCTTC

D: .
size: once
length: 13
V: TRBV7-8
J: TRBJ2-3
CDR3: CASSPRETDTQYF
DNA: TGTGCCAGCAGCCCCCGGGAGACAGATACGCAGTATTTT

D: .
size: .
length: 16
V: TRBV4-2
J: TRBJ2-5
CDR3: CASSQVPGAAHETQYF
DNA: TGTGCCAGCAGCCAAGTGCCCGGAGCGGCCCACGAGACCCAGTACTTC

D: .
size: .
length: 18
V: TRBV9
J: TRBJ1-4
CDR3: CASSASGRILSPNEKLFF
DNA: TGTGCCAGCAGCGCTTCAGGACGGATTCTCTCCCCTAATGAAAAACTGTTTTTT

D: TRBD1
size: .
length: 13
V: TRBV24-1
J: TRBJ2-3
CDR3: CATSGTGDDTQYF
DNA: TGTGCCACCTCGGGGACAGGTGACGATACGCAGTATTTT

D: TRBD2
size: .
length: 15
V: TRBV10-3
J: TRBJ2-5
CDR3: CAISDGRADQETQYF
DNA: TGTGCCATCAGTGATGGGAGGGCAGACCAAGAGACCCAGTACTTC

D: TRBD1
size: few
length: 14
V: TRBV27
J: TRBJ1-6
CDR3: CASSFRQGYSPLHF
DNA: TGTGCCAGCAGTTTCCGACAGGGGTATTCACCCCTCCACTTT

D: TRBD1
size: .
length: 16
V: TRBV6-6
J: TRBJ1-5
CDR3: CASSYQGEVSNQPQHF
DNA: TGTGCCAGCAGTTACCAGGGGGAAGTAAGCAATCAGCCCCAGCATTTT

D: .
size: few
length: 13
V: TRBV28
J: TRBJ2-7
CDR3: CAAGETGSYEQYF
DNA: TGTGCCGCGGGGGAGACAGGGTCCTACGAGCAGTACTTC

D: TRBD1
size: .
length: 15
V: TRBV6-2/TRBV6-3
J: TRBJ2-6
CDR3: CASSNPGQKLGVLTF
DNA: TGTGCCAGCAGTAACCCGGGACAGAAGCTAGGCGTCCTGACTTTC

D: TRBD1
size: .
length: 14
V: TRBV24-1
J: TRBJ1-2
CDR3: CATSPRQGGYGYTF
DNA: TGTGCCACCAGCCCCCGACAGGGGGGCTATGGCTACACCTTC

D: TRBD1
size: .
length: 18
V: TRBV20-1
J: TRBJ2-6
CDR3: CSGGLVGTGRSGANVLTF
DNA: TGCAGTGGGGGACTTGTGGGGACAGGTCGCTCTGGGGCCAACGTCCTGACTTTC

D: .
size: .
length: 12
V: TRBV15
J: TRBJ2-7
CDR3: CATSRADHEQYF
DNA: TGTGCCACCAGCAGAGCCGATCACGAGCAGTACTTC

D: TRBD1
size: .
length: 16
V: TRBV7-3
J: TRBJ2-5
CDR3: CAGSPFGTGDGETQYF
DNA: TGTGCCGGCAGCCCTTTCGGGACAGGGGATGGAGAGACCCAGTACTTC

D: .
size: few
length: 13
V: TRBV28
J: TRBJ1-3
CDR3: CASSFTRAGSIYF
DNA: TGTGCCAGCAGTTTCACCAGGGCAGGCTCCATATATTTT

D: TRBD2
size: .
length: 13
V: TRBV29-1
J: TRBJ2-1
CDR3: CGVTSGGIYEQFF
DNA: TGCGGCGTTACTAGCGGGGGGATCTATGAGCAGTTCTTC

D: TRBD1
size: many
length: 13
V: TRBV7-2
J: TRBJ1-2
CDR3: CASSPGTDYGYTF
DNA: TGTGCCAGCAGCCCCGGGACAGACTATGGCTACACCTTC

D: .
size: few
length: 12
V: TRBV29-1
J: TRBJ2-1
CDR3: CSVGTSSNEQFF
DNA: TGCAGCGTTGGGACTTCCTCTAATGAGCAGTTCTTC

D: TRBD2
size: .
length: 16
V: TRBV9
J: TRBJ2-1
CDR3: CASSALGLAGPDEQFF
DNA: TGTGCCAGCAGCGCTCTGGGACTAGCGGGGCCGGATGAGCAGTTCTTC

D: TRBD2
size: .
length: 13
V: TRBV27
J: TRBJ2-5
CDR3: CASSFGGCKTQYF
DNA: TGTGCCAGCAGTTTCGGGGGGTGCAAGACCCAGTACTTC